These T cell receptor beta chains were read from a single sample in a study of T-cell reconstitution after alpha-beta-depleted transplantation in children. TCRdb passed the PCR reads through MiXCR, listing each CDR3 protein once. This sample yields about 490,000 distinct CDR3 sequences, of which about 10% are seen a single time; 2% to 2.5% belongs to the top ten. The starting material was PBMCs, obtained before TCRalphabeta/CD19-depleted stem cell transplant. The receptors were gathered from a child aged 2 to 10 with inherited bone marrow failure, due to receive a stem cell transplant. Both conserved end residues are part of each CDR3. Fields, in order: D gene, J gene, clone size, V gene, CDR3 DNA, CDR3 protein. A D gene is named only where the DNA matches it firmly. Part of the rows lack a size; the others show once, few, many or a class for expanded clones.

NA	TRBJ2-2	many	TRBV5-1	TGCGCCAGCAGCTTGGAACTAGCAGGCACCGGGGAGCTGTTTTTT	CASSLELAGTGELFF
NA	TRBJ2-7	many	TRBV29-1	TGCAGAGTTGGCGGCACCAACTACGAGCAGTACTTC	CRVGGTNYEQYF
NA	TRBJ2-3	many	TRBV20-1	TGCAGTGCCCCCCGTGAGCTTGGCACAGATACGCAGTATTTT	CSAPRELGTDTQYF
TRBD1	TRBJ2-7	few	TRBV11-2	TGTGCCAGCAGCTCAGTCCTTGGTAAGGGACAGGCAAACTACGAGCAGTACTTC	CASSSVLGKGQANYEQYF
NA	TRBJ2-7	many	TRBV15	TGTGCCACCAGCAGAGATCCCAACGAGCAGTACTTC	CATSRDPNEQYF
NA	TRBJ1-4	many	TRBV12-3/TRBV12-4	TGTGCCAGCAGTTTAGGGGGTCCGGAACTGTTTTTT	CASSLGGPELFF
NA	TRBJ2-2	many	TRBV12-3/TRBV12-4	TGTGCCAGCAGGCCCCTCACCGGGGAGCTGTTTTTT	CASRPLTGELFF
TRBD1	TRBJ2-2	few	TRBV23-1	TGCGCCAGCAGTCAACGACAGGGAAACACCGGGGAGCTGTTTTTT	CASSQRQGNTGELFF
NA	TRBJ2-1	many	TRBV27	TGTGCCAGCAGTTTAATTGCGGACTCGTACAATGAGCAGTTCTTC	CASSLIADSYNEQFF
NA	TRBJ2-3	few	TRBV29-1	TGCAGCGTTGGGGGAGAAGGGCGGACCTTCACAGATACGCAGTATTTT	CSVGGEGRTFTDTQYF
NA	TRBJ2-1	NA	TRBV12-5	TGTGCTAGTGGTTTAGTCCCCCCCAATGAGCAGTTCTTC	CASGLVPPNEQFF
NA	TRBJ2-5	many	TRBV7-2	TGTGCCAGCAGCCCCCTTGGAGTCGTAACGTACCAAGAGACCCAGTACTTC	CASSPLGVVTYQETQYF